This T cell receptor (beta chain) was captured in a study of identical twins. Unique molecular identifiers were present on cDNA, and template switching added a universal primer site. Using its own MiXCR run on the 5' RACE reads, TCRdb lists one record per CDR3 protein. The sample lists 350,000 to 600,000 distinct CDR3 sequences; 14% were seen once. Findings and limits, study-wide: The authors noted that invariant MAIT and iNKT cells could partly confound zero-insertion analyses.

The CDR3 contains 17 residues. J lost 8 bases, V lost 3 bases, and 17 bases had no gene match. Germline CDR1 reads SGHDT; CDR2 reads YYEEEE. This clonotype was seen only a few times. What it recognizes is unknown. This sample also appeared in a second study, on yellow fever vaccine responses in identical twins.

The sequence was collected from a woman between 18 and 29 years old in good health. This chain links TRBV5-6 with TRBJ2-4; 7 positions match TRBD2. Sample: CD4+ T cells sorted from blood. DNA of the CDR3: TGTGCCAGCAGCTCCCGACGGACTAGTAGTTTTAAGCACATTCAGTACTTC. Amino acid sequence: CASSSRRTSSFKHIQYF.